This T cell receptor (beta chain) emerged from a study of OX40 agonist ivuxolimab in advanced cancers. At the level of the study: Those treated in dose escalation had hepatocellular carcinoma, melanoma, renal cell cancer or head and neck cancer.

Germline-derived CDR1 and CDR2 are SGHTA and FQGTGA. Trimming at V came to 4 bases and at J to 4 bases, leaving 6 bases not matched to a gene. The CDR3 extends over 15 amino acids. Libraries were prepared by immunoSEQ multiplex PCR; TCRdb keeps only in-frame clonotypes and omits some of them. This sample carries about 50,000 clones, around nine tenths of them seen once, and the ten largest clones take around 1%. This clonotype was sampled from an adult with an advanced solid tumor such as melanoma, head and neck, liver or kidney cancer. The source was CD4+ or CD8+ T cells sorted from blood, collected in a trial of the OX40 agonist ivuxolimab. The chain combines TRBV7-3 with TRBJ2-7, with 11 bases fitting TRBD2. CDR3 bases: TGTGCCAGCAGCTCCCCTAGCGGGAGGACGTACGAGCAGTACTTC. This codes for CASSSPSGRTYEQYF.